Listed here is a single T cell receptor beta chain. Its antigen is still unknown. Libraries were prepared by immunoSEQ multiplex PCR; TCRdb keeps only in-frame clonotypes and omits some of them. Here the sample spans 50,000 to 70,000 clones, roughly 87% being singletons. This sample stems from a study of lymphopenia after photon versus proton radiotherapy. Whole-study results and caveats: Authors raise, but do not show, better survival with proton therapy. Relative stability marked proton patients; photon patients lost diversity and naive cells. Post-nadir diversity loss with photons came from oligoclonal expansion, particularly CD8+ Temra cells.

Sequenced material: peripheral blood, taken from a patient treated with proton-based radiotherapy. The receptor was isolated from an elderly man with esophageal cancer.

DNA of the CDR3: TGTGCCAGCAGTGACCCAGGGCGGGGCGATGAAAAACTGTTTTTT. Protein sequence: CASSDPGRGDEKLFF. This sequence joins TRBV25-1 and TRBJ1-4, with D possibly being TRBD1 (5 bases). Per the germline V gene, CDR1 is MGHDK and CDR2 is SYGVNS. This CDR3 is built from 15 residues. With 3 bases removed from V and 6 bases from J, the gap between germline ends came to 14 bases.